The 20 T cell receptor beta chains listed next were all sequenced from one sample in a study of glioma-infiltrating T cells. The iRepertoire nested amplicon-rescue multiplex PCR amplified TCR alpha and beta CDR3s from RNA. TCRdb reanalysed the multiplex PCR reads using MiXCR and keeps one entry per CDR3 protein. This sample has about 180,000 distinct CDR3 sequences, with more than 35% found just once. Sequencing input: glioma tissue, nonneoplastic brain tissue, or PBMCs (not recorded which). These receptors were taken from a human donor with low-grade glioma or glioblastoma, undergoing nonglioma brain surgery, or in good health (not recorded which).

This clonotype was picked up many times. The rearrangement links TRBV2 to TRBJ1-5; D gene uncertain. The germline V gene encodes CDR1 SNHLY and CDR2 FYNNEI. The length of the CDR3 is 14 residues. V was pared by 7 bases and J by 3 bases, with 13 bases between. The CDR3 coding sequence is TGTGCCAGCATGGCGCAGGCGGACAATCAGCCCCAGCATTTT. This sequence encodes CASMAQADNQPQHF. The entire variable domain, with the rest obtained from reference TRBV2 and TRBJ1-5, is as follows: EPEVTQTPSHQVTQMGQEVILRCVPISNHLYFYWYRQILGQKVEFLVSFYNNEISEKSEIFDDQFSVERPDGSNFTLKIRSTKLEDSAMYFCASMAQADNQPQHFGDGTRLSIL.

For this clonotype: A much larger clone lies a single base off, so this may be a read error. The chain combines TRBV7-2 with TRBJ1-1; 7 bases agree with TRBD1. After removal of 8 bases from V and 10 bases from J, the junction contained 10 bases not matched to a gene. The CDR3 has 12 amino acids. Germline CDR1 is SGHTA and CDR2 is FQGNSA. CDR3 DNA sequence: TGTGCCAGCGACTTCGAAGGGGGCGCAGCTTTCTTT. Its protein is CASDFEGGAAFF.

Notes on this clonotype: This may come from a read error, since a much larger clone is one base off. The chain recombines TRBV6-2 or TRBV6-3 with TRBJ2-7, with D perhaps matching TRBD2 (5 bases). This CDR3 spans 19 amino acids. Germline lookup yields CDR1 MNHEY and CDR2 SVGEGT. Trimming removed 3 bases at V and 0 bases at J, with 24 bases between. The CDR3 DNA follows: TGTGCCAGCAGTTATGGTCAAGCGGACGAACTTCAAATCTCCTACGAGCAGTACTTC. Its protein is CASSYGQADELQISYEQYF.

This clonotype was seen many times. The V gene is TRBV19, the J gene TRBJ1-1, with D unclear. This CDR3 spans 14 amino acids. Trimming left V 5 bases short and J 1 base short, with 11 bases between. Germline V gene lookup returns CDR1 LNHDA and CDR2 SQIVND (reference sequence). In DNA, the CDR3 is TGTGCCAGTAGTCCCGCCTATCGGAACACTGAAGCTTTCTTT. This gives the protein CASSPAYRNTEAFF.

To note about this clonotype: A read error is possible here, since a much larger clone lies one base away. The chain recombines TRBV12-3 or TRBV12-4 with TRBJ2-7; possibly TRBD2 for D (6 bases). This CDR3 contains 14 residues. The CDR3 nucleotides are TGTGCCAGCAGTCCCTTAGGAGGGGCCCACGAGAAGTACTTC. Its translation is CASSPLGGAHEKYF.

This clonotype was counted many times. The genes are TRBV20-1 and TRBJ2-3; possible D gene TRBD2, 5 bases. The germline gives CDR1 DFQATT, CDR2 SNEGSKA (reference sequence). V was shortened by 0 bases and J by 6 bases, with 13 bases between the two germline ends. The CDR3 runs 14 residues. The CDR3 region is CSARDPTSADTQYF. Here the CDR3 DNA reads TGCAGTGCTAGAGACCCTACTAGTGCGGATACGCAGTATTTT.

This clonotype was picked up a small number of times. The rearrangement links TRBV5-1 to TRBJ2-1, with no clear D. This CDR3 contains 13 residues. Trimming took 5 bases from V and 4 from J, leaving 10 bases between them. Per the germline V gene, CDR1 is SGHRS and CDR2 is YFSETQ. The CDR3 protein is CASSPDTYNEQFF. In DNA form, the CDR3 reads TGCGCCAGCAGTCCTGACACGTACAATGAGCAGTTCTTC.

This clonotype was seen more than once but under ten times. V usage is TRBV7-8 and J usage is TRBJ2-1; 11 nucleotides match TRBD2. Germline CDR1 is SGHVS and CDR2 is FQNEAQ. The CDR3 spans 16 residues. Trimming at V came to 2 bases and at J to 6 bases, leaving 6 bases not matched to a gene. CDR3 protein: CASSLLAGGSGNEQFF. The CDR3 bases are TGTGCCAGCAGCTTACTAGCGGGAGGTTCAGGCAATGAGCAGTTCTTC.

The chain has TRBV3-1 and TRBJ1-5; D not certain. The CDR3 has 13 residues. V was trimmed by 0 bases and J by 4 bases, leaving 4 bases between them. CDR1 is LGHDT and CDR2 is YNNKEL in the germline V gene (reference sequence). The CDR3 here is CASSQEPNQPQHF. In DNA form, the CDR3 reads TGTGCCAGCAGCCAAGAGCCAAATCAGCCCCAGCATTTT.

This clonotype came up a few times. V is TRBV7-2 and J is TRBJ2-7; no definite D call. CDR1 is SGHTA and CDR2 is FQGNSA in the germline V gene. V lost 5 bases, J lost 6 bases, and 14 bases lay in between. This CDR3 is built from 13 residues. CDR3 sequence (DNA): TGTGCCAGCAGCCCACGGGCGTTCGGCGAGCAGTACTTC. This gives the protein CASSPRAFGEQYF.

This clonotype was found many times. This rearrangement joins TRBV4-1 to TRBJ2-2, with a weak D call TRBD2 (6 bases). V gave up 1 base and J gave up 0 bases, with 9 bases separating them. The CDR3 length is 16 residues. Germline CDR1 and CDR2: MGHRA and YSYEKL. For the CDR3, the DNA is TGCGCCAGCAGCCAAGCTTCGGGGGCGAACACCGGGGAGCTGTTTTTT. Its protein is CASSQASGANTGELFF.

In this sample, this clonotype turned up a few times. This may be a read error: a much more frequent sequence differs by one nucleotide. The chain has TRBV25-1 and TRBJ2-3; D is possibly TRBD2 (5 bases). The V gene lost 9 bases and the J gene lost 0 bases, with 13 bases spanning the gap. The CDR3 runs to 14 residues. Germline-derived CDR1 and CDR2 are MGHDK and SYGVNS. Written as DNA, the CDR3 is TGTGCCAGAGGAAGACTACATAGCACAGATACGCAGTATTTT. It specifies CARGRLHSTDTQYF.

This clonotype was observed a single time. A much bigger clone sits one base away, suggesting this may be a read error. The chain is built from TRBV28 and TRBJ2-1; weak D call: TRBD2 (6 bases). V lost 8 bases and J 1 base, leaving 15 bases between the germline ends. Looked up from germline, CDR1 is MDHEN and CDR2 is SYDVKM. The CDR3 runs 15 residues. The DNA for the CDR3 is TGTGCCAGCGGCCCGGACTACCCATCCTACAATGAGCAGTTCTTC. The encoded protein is CASGPDYPSYNEQFF.

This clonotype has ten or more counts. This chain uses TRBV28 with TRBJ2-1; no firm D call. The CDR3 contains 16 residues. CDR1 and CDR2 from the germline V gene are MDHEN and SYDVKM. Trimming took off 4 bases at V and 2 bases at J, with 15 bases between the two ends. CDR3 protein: CASSYISSGTYNEQFF. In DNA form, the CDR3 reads TGTGCCAGCAGTTATATCTCGAGTGGGACCTACAATGAGCAGTTCTTC.

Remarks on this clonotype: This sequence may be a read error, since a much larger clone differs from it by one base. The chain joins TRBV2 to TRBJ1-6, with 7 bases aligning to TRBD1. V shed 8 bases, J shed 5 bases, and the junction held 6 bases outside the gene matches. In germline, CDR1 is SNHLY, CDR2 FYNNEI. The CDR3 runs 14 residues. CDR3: CASGGTDDNSPLHF. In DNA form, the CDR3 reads TGTGCCAGCGGAGGGACAGATGATAATTCACCCCTCCACTTT.

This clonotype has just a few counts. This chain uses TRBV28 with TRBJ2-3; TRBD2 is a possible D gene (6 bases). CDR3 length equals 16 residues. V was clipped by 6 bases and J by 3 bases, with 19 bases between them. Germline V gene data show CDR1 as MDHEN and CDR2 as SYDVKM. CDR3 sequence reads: CASSSQPGRGTDTQYF. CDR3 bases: TGTGCCAGCAGCTCACAACCGGGTCGGGGGACAGATACGCAGTATTTT.

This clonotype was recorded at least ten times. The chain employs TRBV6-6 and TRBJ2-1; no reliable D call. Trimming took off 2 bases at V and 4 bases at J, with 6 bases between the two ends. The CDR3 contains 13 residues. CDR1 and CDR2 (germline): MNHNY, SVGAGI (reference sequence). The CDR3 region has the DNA TGTGCCAGCAGTTACGGGATATACAATGAGCAGTTCTTC. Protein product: CASSYGIYNEQFF.

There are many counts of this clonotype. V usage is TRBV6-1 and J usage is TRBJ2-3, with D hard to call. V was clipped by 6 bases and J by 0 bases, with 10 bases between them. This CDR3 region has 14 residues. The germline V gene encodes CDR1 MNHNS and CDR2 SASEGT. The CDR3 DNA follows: TGTGCCAGCAGAAGCAAGACTAGCACAGATACGCAGTATTTT. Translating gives CASRSKTSTDTQYF.

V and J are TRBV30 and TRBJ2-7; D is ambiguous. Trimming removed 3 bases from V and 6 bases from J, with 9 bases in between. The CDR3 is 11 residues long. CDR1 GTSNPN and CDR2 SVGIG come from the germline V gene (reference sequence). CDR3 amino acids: CAWSEPREQYF. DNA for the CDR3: TGTGCCTGGAGCGAACCCCGCGAGCAGTACTTC.

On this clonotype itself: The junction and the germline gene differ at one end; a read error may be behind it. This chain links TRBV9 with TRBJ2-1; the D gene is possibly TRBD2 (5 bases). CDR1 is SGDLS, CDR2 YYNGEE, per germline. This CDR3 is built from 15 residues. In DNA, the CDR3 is TGTGCCAGCAGCGTATATGGGAGTCCCTACAGTGAGCAGTTCTTC. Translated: CASSVYGSPYSEQFF.